This TCR beta chain was recorded in a study of T cell responses to AZD1222 COVID-19 vaccine. The study's findings and limits: Clonal diversity may have been underestimated, and the donors were mostly white British, with more females than males. Only a handful of AZD1222 recipients, six or seven in all, had baseline seropositivity. The CD4 TCRs associated with vaccination extended across spike and predominated at 160-218 and 743-854. Spike-specific TCR repertoires showed rising breadth and depth after two AZD1222 doses.

To note about this clone: The antigen is not known.

The CDR3 loop spans 15 amino acids. The germline gives CDR1 MGHRA, CDR2 YSYEKL. V was cut by 2 bases and J by 7 bases, with 14 bases left in between. The repertoire was sequenced with immunoSEQ multiplex PCR; TCRdb's copy has only in-frame clones and lacks some. The table lists 100,000 to 150,000 clones, more than 85% of them singletons. The chain carries TRBV4-1 and TRBJ1-4; the D gene is possibly TRBD1 (5 bases). Source: peripheral blood, taken on day 0 of AZD1222 vaccination. This receptor was obtained from an adult in good health. DNA for the CDR3: TGCGCCAGCAGCCAACCCAACCCCGGGGGTGAAAAACTGTTTTTT. It encodes CASSQPNPGGEKLFF.